The rows below give T cell receptor beta chains drawn from one sample of a study of T-cell memory formation after mild COVID-19. TCRdb analysed the 5' RACE reads with MiXCR anew, one entry per CDR3 protein. This sample yields 400,000 to 550,000 distinct CDR3 sequences, of which roughly 25% are seen a single time; roughly an eighth belongs to the top ten. The specimen was PBMCs or a T cell subset sorted from them (not recorded which). The receptors were gathered from an adult woman who had mild COVID-19 (a few samples of this study predate the infection). Cell type and time point are not known. Each CDR3 is given with its conserved first and last residue. Fields, in order: D gene, clone size, V gene, J gene, CDR3 protein, CDR3 DNA. The D gene is left open where the match is weak. Part of the rows lack a size; the others show once, few, many or a class for expanded clones.

.,few,TRBV11-2,TRBJ1-1,CASSYSRDTEAFF,TGTGCCAGCAGCTACAGCAGGGACACTGAAGCTTTCTTT
TRBD2,.,TRBV2,TRBJ2-3,CASSPLAGGTLTSTDTQYF,TGTGCCAGCAGTCCACTAGCGGGGGGGACTTTAACTAGCACAGATACGCAGTATTTT
TRBD2,few,TRBV6-2/TRBV6-3,TRBJ2-7,CASSWGLAGQPRRRYEQYF,TGTGCCAGCAGTTGGGGACTAGCGGGTCAACCCCGGCGCCGATACGAGCAGTACTTC
.,.,TRBV20-1,TRBJ2-3,CSASDPASELSNTQYF,TGCAGTGCTAGCGACCCGGCTAGCGAGTTATCGAATACGCAGTATTTT
TRBD1,.,TRBV9,TRBJ1-1,CASSVADGQGKAFF,TGTGCCAGCAGCGTAGCCGATGGACAGGGTAAAGCTTTCTTT
TRBD2,.,TRBV5-1,TRBJ2-3,CASSLWSSGGHGSADTQYF,TGCGCCAGCAGCTTGTGGTCTAGCGGGGGTCATGGGAGCGCAGATACGCAGTATTTT
.,.,TRBV11-2,TRBJ1-4,CASSLDSSTNEKLFF,TGTGCCAGCAGCTTAGATAGTTCGACTAATGAAAAACTGTTTTTT
.,few,TRBV6-5,TRBJ2-5,CASREGFQETQYF,TGTGCCAGCAGGGAGGGATTCCAAGAGACCCAGTACTTC
.,many,TRBV5-8,TRBJ2-5,CASSLGTRGQETQYF,TGTGCCAGCAGCTTGGGGACTAGGGGGCAAGAGACCCAGTACTTC
.,.,TRBV7-2,TRBJ2-7,CASSARDKGGIRSYEQYF,TGTGCCAGCAGCGCCCGGGACAAAGGCGGGATCCGTAGCTACGAGCAGTACTTC
.,.,TRBV6-2/TRBV6-3,TRBJ1-1,CASVYIQSGEAFF,TGTGCCAGCGTTTACATCCAATCAGGTGAAGCTTTCTTT
.,few,TRBV5-1,TRBJ2-7,CASSFTPASRLNEQYF,TGCGCCAGCAGCTTCACGCCCGCTAGCCGTCTCAACGAGCAGTACTTC
.,.,TRBV24-1,TRBJ2-7,CATSDSKEIHYEQYF,TGTGCCACCAGTGATTCAAAAGAGATCCACTACGAGCAGTACTTC
TRBD2,few,TRBV4-2,TRBJ2-1,CASSQERSSGRVHEQFF,TGTGCCAGCAGCCAAGAAAGGTCTAGCGGGAGGGTCCATGAGCAGTTCTTC
TRBD2,.,TRBV7-9,TRBJ2-1,CASSQPSGSSDNEQFF,TGTGCCAGCAGCCAACCTAGCGGGAGCAGCGACAATGAGCAGTTCTTC
.,.,TRBV7-3,TRBJ1-2,CASSLPGYDGYTF,TGTGCCAGCAGCTTACCGGGGTACGATGGCTACACCTTC
TRBD1,.,TRBV11-3,TRBJ2-3,CASSLQGAKGTDTQYF,TGTGCCAGCAGCTTACAGGGGGCGAAGGGCACAGATACGCAGTATTTT
.,few,TRBV20-1,TRBJ2-3,CSAMKDTQYF,TGCAGTGCCATGAAGGATACGCAGTATTTT
TRBD1,.,TRBV7-8,TRBJ2-7,CASSWGLTGGYEQYF,TGTGCCAGCAGCTGGGGTTTGACAGGGGGGTACGAGCAGTACTTC
.,.,TRBV6-5,TRBJ2-3,CASSYVGGGDTQYF,TGTGCCAGCAGTTACGTGGGAGGAGGTGATACGCAGTATTTT
TRBD2,.,TRBV6-2/TRBV6-3,TRBJ2-1,CASSSPWTSGDNNEQFF,TGTGCCAGCAGTTCCCCCTGGACTAGCGGGGACAACAATGAGCAGTTCTTC
.,once,TRBV14,TRBJ2-7,CASSQELRGHEQYF,TGTGCCAGCAGCCAAGAACTGCGGGGCCACGAGCAGTACTTC